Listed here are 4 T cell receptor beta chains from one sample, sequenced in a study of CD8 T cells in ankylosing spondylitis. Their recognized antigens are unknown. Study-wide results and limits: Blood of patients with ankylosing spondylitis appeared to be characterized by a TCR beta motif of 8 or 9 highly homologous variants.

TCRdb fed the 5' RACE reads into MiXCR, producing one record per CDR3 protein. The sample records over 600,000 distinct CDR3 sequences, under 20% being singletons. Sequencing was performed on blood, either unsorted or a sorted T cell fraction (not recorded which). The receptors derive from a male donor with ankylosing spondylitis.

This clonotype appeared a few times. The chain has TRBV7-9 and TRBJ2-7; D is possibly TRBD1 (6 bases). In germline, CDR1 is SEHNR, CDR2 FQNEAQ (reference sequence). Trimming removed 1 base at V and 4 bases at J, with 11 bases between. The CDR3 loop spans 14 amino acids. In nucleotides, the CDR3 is TGTGCCAGCAGCTTAGTAGGACAGAAATACGAGCAGTACTTC. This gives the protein CASSLVGQKYEQYF.

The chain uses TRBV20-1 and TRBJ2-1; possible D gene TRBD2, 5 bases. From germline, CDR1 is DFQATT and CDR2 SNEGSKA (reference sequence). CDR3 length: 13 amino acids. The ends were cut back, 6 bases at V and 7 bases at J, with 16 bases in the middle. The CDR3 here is CSAILGLGNEQFF. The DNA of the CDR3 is TGCAGTGCGATTCTCGGACTGGGGAATGAGCAGTTCTTC.

The CDR3 DNA reads as TGTGCCAGCAGCCGGACAGGGACTAGCGCAACCTACGAGCAGTACTTC. It specifies CASSRTGTSATYEQYF. This rearrangement joins TRBV7-2 to TRBJ2-7; TRBD2 matches 10 bases. Losses at the gene ends were 5 bases for V and 2 bases for J; bases not matched to a gene: 9. The length of the CDR3 is 16 residues. Germline CDR1 and CDR2: SGHTA and FQGNSA.

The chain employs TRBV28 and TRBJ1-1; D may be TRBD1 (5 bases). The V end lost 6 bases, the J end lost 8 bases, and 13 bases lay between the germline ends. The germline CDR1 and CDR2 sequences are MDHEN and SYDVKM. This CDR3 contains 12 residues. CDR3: CASRLARGEAFF. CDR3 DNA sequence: TGTGCCAGCAGGCTCGCCCGGGGGGAAGCTTTCTTT.